These 11 T cell receptor beta chains were all obtained from the same sample, sequenced in a study of shared clonotypes between healthy human individuals (dated by TCRdb to 2018 to 2021). Receptor libraries were prepared by the immunoSEQ multiplex PCR assay. TCRdb mirrors the immuneACCESS table, restricted to in-frame sequences. Some clones are absent from its copies; in checked studies, under half trace to an unresolved V gene, and the reason for the others is unknown. The sample has over a million clones on record, more than 75% of them singletons. More than 0.45% of the sample comes from the top ten. The sequenced sample consisted of memory CD4+ T cells from PBMCs. The cell subset or site label for this specimen denotes: CD45RA-negative fraction. The origin of the receptors is a young man in good health. Some clones in this sample may be carry-over from other donors' samples.

The chain carries TRBV18 and TRBJ2-7; D might be TRBD1 or TRBD2, each matching 6 bases. Trimming left V 1 base short and J 7 bases short, with 14 bases between. Germline-derived CDR1 and CDR2 are KGHSH and LQKENI. The CDR3 spans 14 residues. CDR3 coding DNA: TGTGCCAGCTCACCACTTGGGGGGCAGGGGGAGCAGTACTTC. Its protein is CASSPLGGQGEQYF.

A single count supports this clone. Additional DNA sequences in this sample encode the identical CDR3. The V call is TRBV28, the J call TRBJ1-5; a weak D match, TRBD1 (5 bases). The CDR3 is made up of 14 amino acids. Looked up from germline, CDR1 is MDHEN and CDR2 is SYDVKM. Trimming pared 2 bases from V and 4 bases from J, leaving 9 bases between. CDR3 nucleotide sequence: TGTGCCAGCAGTTTAGAGGGGCCGAATCAGCCCCAGCATTTT. It is translated as CASSLEGPNQPQHF. The complete variable domain, with remaining parts taken from reference TRBV28 and TRBJ1-5, reads DVKVTQSSRYLVKRTGEKVFLECVQDMDHENMFWYRQDPGLGLRLIYFSYDVKMKEKGDIPEGYSVSREKKERFSLILESASTNQTSMYLCASSLEGPNQPQHFGDGTRLSIL.

This clone was detected ten times or more. This chain connects TRBV6-5 to TRBJ1-2; tentative D call: TRBD1 (5 bases). The CDR3 sequence is 13 residues long. Germline V gene data show CDR1 as MNHEY and CDR2 as SVGAGI. Trimming removed 4 bases from V and 3 bases from J, with 9 bases in between. The CDR3 nucleotides read TGTGCCAGCAGTTCGGGACTGCACTATGGCTACACCTTC. It translates to CASSSGLHYGYTF.

This clone was detected only once. This chain links TRBV5-5 with TRBJ1-1; D gene uncertain. Germline assignment: CDR1 SGHKS and CDR2 YYEKEE (reference sequence). The CDR3 extends over 15 amino acids. Trimming removed 5 bases at V and 2 bases at J, with 16 bases between. CDR3 residues: CASRIRTETNTEAFF. DNA of the CDR3: TGTGCCAGCAGGATTCGGACGGAAACCAACACTGAAGCTTTCTTT.

The DNA of the CDR3 is TGCGCCAGCAGCTTGGGACATAGGGTGAGCACTGAAGCTTTCTTT. Translating it yields CASSLGHRVSTEAFF. This chain joins TRBV5-1 and TRBJ1-1; unclear D gene. V dropped 0 bases and J dropped 4 bases, with 13 bases sitting between them. Germline-derived CDR1 and CDR2 are SGHRS and YFSETQ. The CDR3 loop spans 15 amino acids.

The chain carries TRBV28 and TRBJ1-5, with D perhaps matching TRBD1 (6 bases). The germline V gene encodes CDR1 MDHEN and CDR2 SYDVKM. With 6 bases removed from V and 0 bases from J, the gap between germline ends came to 15 bases. The CDR3 is 16 residues long. CDR3 sequence reads: CASSPQGAISNQPQHF. CDR3 DNA sequence: TGTGCCAGCAGCCCACAGGGAGCGATTAGCAATCAGCCCCAGCATTTT.

The V and J genes are TRBV7-2 and TRBJ2-4; D is ambiguous. The V and J ends lost 1 base and 8 bases respectively, with 12 bases between them. This CDR3 is 14 amino acids long. Germline V lookup: CDR1 SGHTA, CDR2 FQGNSA. CDR3 residues: CASSLVPTVDIQYF. In nucleotides, the CDR3 is TGTGCCAGCAGCTTAGTCCCTACCGTCGACATTCAGTACTTC.

V usage is TRBV19 and J usage is TRBJ1-5, with 10 nucleotides matching TRBD1. The J segment lost 3 bases and the V segment lost 3 bases, leaving 5 bases of the junction unmatched. Germline lookup yields CDR1 LNHDA and CDR2 SQIVND (reference sequence). CDR3 length equals 16 residues. The CDR3, as DNA: TGTGCCAGTAGTATCGCCGGGACAGGGGACAATCAGCCCCAGCATTTT. Its protein is CASSIAGTGDNQPQHF.

CDR3 sequence: CASSSGAGNTGELFF. The CDR3 DNA reads TGTGCCAGCAGCAGCGGGGCAGGGAACACCGGGGAGCTGTTTTTT. The chain uses TRBV7-8 and TRBJ2-2, with 7 bases identical to TRBD2. From germline, CDR1 is SGHVS and CDR2 FQNEAQ. The CDR3 runs to 15 residues. The trim removed 5 bases at V and 1 base at J, leaving 4 bases unmatched.

This chain uses TRBV5-1 with TRBJ1-2; D is unclear. V shed 2 bases and J shed 7 bases, with 9 bases lying between them. The CDR3 loop spans 12 amino acids. Germline V gene data show CDR1 as SGHRS and CDR2 as YFSETQ. The CDR3 protein is CASSLPDPGYTF. The CDR3 DNA follows: TGCGCCAGCAGCTTACCAGATCCTGGCTACACCTTC.

The chain couples TRBV6-1 to TRBJ2-3; 7 bases align to TRBD1. CDR1 is MNHNS and CDR2 is SASEGT in the germline V gene. J lost 0 bases, V lost 5 bases, and 2 bases had no gene match. The CDR3 covers 14 residues. Here the CDR3 DNA reads TGTGCCAGCAGTCCAGGGGGTAGCACAGATACGCAGTATTTT. Amino acid sequence: CASSPGGSTDTQYF.